The present TCR beta chain was sequenced within a study of blood T cell repertoires in COVID-19 (dated by TCRdb to the early 2020s). Regarding the complete study: Samples covering the acute and convalescent phases of COVID-19 were provided by collaborators in the United States, Italy and Spain. The prospective study material was composed of cDNA or gDNA derived from T cells, B-cell-depleted T cells, or PBMCs. Subjects who had been exposed to COVID-19, were actively infected with it, or had recovered from it provided the deeply sampled blood TCRbeta repertoires that made up the dataset. The repertoires were released in a freely available public database intended as a resource for research on the immune response to SARS-CoV-2. Samples came from the ongoing ImmuneRACE study (first 160 participants) plus 1,254 subjects from 6 global collaborators. A de-identified subject ID, COVID-19 status, age in years and sex were almost always included in the sample metadata. HLA class I and class II types, where available, came from metadata supplied by the sample provider rather than from assay-based typing. Broader findings and caveats from the paper: How much clinical and demographic metadata was included differed by source and by participant, and the metadata was provided uncurated.

Concerning this clone: Its antigen has not been determined. No much larger clone is present one base from it, and per-base qualities are unavailable.

TCRbeta CDR3 regions were amplified from genomic DNA by means of the immunoSEQ Assay, a bias-controlled multiplex PCR. The authors' analysis ran thus. The number of nucleated cells in each sample was estimated from the amplification of reference gene primers within the assay. Sequence reads were collapsed and filtered to measure the absolute abundance of every unique TCRbeta CDR3 rearrangement. For each sample, productive Simpson clonality was calculated by taking the square root of Simpson's diversity index across productive rearrangements. TCRdb retrieved this table from immuneACCESS and kept in-frame rearrangements only. Not all clones are present; in checked studies, unresolved V genes account for under half, and no reason is known for the remainder. V and J calls and clone size are as listed in that table; D and trimming were resolved from the DNA. The sample yields some 140,000 clones; around 83% were counted once. The ten largest clones add up to roughly an eighth of the sample.

The germline V gene (reference sequence) specifies SEHNR as CDR1 and FQNEAQ as CDR2. The CDR3, cysteine through valine, is 13 amino acids long. Only the CDR3 part of the read is kept: 39 bases, read in frame from the first base. Compared with germline, V lacks 4 bases and J lacks 6 bases; bases without a gene match: 6. One collaborating source in Seattle enrolled patients while the patients were actively infected and followed the patients over time throughout the course of disease. Collaborating institutions collected whole blood in K2EDTA tubes following their own protocols. For TCRbeta analysis, collaborator samples were shipped as frozen whole blood, as isolated PBMCs, or as DNA extracted from either sample type.

The rearranged chain carries TRBV7-9 and TRBJ2-7; 7 middle bases align to TRBD1. The sequencing input was peripheral blood. This clonotype was sampled from a woman aged 55-75 years with COVID-19, enrolled during active disease. The CDR3: CASSYRRDSEQYV. The sequenced DNA is TGTGCCAGCAGCTACCGCCGGGACAGCGAGCAGTACGTC.